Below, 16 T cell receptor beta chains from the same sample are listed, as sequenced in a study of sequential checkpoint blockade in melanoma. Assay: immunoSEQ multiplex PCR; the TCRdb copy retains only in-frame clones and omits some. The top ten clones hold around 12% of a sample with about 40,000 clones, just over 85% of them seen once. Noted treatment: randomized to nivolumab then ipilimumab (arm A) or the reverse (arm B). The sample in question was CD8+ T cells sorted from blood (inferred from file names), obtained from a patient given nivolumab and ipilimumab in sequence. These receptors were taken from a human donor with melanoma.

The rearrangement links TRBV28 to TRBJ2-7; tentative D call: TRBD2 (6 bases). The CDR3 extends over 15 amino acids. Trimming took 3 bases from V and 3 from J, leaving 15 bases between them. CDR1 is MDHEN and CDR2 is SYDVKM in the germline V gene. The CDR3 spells CASSLDREINYEQYF. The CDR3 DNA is TGTGCCAGCAGTTTGGACCGGGAGATCAACTACGAGCAGTACTTC.

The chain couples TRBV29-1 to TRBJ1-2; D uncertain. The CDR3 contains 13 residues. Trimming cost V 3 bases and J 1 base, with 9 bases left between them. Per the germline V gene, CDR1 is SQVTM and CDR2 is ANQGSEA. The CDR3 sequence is CSVELRYNYGYTF. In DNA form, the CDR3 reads TGCAGCGTTGAGCTACGGTATAACTATGGCTACACCTTC.

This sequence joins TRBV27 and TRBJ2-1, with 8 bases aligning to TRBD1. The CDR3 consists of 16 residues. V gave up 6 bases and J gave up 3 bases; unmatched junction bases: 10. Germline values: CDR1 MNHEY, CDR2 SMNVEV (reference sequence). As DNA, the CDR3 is TGTGCCAGCAGCCCTAACAGGGGGAGTTTCTACAATGAGCAGTTCTTC. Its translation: CASSPNRGSFYNEQFF.

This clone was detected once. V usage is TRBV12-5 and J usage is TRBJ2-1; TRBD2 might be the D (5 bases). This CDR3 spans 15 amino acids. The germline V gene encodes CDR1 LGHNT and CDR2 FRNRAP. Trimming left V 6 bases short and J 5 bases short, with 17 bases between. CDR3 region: CASGDPRTGHNEQFF. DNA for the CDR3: TGTGCTAGTGGCGACCCCAGGACTGGTCACAATGAGCAGTTCTTC.

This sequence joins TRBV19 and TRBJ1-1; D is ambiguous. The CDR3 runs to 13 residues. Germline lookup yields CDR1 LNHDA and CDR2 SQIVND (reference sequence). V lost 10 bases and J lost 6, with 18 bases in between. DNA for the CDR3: TGTGCCACCCGGGAGCTGGCGTTCCCTGAAGCTTTCTTT. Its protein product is CATRELAFPEAFF.

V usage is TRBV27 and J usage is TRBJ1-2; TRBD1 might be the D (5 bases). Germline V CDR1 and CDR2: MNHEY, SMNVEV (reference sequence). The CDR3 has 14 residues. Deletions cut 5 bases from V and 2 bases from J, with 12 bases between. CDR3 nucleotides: TGTGCCAGCAGTCTCGCGGGGCTCAACTATGGCTACACCTTC. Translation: CASSLAGLNYGYTF.

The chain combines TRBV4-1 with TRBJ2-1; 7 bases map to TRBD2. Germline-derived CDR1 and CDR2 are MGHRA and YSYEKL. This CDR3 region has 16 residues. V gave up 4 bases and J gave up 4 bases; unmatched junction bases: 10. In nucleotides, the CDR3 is TGCGCCAGCAGCCGAACCCCACTAGCGAGTTACAATGAGCAGTTCTTC. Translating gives CASSRTPLASYNEQFF.

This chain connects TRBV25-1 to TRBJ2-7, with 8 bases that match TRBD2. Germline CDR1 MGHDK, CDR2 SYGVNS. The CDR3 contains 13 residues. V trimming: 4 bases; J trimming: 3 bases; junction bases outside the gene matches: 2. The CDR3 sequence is CASSVTSGYEQYF. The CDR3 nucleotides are TGTGCCAGCAGTGTCACTAGCGGCTACGAGCAGTACTTC.

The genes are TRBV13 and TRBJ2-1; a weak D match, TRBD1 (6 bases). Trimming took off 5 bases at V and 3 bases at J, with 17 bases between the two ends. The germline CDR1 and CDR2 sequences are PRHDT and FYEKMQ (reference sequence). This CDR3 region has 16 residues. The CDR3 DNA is TGTGCCAGCAGCACAAGGACAGCTACTTTCTACAATGAGCAGTTCTTC. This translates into CASSTRTATFYNEQFF.

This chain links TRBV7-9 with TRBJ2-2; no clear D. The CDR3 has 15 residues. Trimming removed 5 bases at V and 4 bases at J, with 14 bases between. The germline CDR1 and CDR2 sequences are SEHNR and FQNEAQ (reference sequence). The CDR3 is CASSRSGTRTGELFF. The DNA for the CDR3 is TGTGCCAGCAGCCGCTCGGGTACTCGCACCGGGGAGCTGTTTTTT.

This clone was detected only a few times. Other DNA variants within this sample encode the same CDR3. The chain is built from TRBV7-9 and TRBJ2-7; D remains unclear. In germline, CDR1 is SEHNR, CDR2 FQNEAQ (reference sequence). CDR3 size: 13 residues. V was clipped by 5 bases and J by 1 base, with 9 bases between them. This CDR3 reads CASSPTVSYEQYF. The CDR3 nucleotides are TGTGCCAGCAGCCCTACAGTTTCCTACGAGCAGTACTTC.

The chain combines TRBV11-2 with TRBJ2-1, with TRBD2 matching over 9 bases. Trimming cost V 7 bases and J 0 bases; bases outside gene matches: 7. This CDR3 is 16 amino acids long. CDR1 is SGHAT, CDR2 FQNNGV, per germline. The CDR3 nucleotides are TGTGCCAGCACGACCGGGACTAGCCACTCCTACAATGAGCAGTTCTTC. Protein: CASTTGTSHSYNEQFF. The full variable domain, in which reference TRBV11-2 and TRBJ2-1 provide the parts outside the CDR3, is EAGVAQSPRYKIIEKRQSVAFWCNPISGHATLYWYQQILGQGPKLLIQFQNNGVVDDSQLPKDRFSAERLKGVDSTLKIQPAKLEDSAVYLCASTTGTSHSYNEQFFGPGTRLTVL.

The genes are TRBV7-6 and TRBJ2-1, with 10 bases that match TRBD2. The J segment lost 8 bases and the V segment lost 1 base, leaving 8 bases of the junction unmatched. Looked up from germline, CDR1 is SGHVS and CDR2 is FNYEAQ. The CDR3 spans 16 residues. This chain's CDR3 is CASSLVGGLASDEQFF. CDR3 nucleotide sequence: TGTGCCAGCAGCTTAGTGGGGGGACTAGCGAGCGATGAGCAGTTCTTC.

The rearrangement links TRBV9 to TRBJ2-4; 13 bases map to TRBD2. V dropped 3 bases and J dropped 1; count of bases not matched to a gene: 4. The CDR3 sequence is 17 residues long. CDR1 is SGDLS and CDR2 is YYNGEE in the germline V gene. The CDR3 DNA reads TGTGCCAGCAGCGGCGGACTAGCGGGAGTGGCCAAAAACATTCAGTACTTC. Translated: CASSGGLAGVAKNIQYF.

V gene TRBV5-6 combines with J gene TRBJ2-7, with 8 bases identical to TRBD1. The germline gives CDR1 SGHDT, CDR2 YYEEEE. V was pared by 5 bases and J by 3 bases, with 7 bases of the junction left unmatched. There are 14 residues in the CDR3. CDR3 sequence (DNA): TGTGCCAGCAGTCAAGGACAGGGAAGCTACGAGCAGTACTTC. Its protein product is CASSQGQGSYEQYF. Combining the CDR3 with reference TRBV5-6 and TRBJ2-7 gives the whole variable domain DAGVTQSPTHLIKTRGQQVTLRCSPKSGHDTVSWYQQALGQGPQFIFQYYEEEERQRGNFPDRFSGHQFPNYSSELNVNALLLGDSALYLCASSQGQGSYEQYFGPGTRLTVT.

CDR3 sequence: CASSVGTGGSNQPQHF. CDR3 in DNA: TGTGCCAGCAGTGTAGGGACAGGGGGTAGCAATCAGCCCCAGCATTTT. The chain uses TRBV2 and TRBJ1-5, with 11 bases aligning to TRBD1. V shed 4 bases, J shed 0 bases, and the junction held 2 bases outside the gene matches. CDR3 length equals 16 residues. In germline, CDR1 is SNHLY, CDR2 FYNNEI. Drawing the rest from reference TRBV2 and TRBJ1-5, the complete variable domain is EPEVTQTPSHQVTQMGQEVILRCVPISNHLYFYWYRQILGQKVEFLVSFYNNEISEKSEIFDDQFSVERPDGSNFTLKIRSTKLEDSAMYFCASSVGTGGSNQPQHFGDGTRLSIL.